The clone carrying this T cell receptor (beta chain) was seen once. Its cognate antigen is unknown. The assay was immunoSEQ multiplex PCR, and TCRdb's table has in-frame clones only and misses some. Here the sample spans more than 110,000 clones, around nine tenths being singletons. The sample originates from a study of T cell responses to AZD1222 COVID-19 vaccine. The overall study: Second-dose timings of about 4 or about 12 weeks were pooled.

The V and J ends lost 7 bases and 0 bases respectively, with 13 bases between them. From germline, CDR1 is SEHNR and CDR2 FQNEAQ (reference sequence). This CDR3 has 15 amino acids. Overall study results and limits: Most donors were white British and more were female, and clonal diversity was possibly underestimated.

The clonotype comes from an adult in good health. Source: peripheral blood, taken on day 0 of AZD1222 vaccination. The chain is built from TRBV7-9 and TRBJ2-1; D might be TRBD1 or TRBD2, each matching 5 bases. CDR3 in DNA: TGTGCCAGCATCAGGGATGGGGGCTCCTACAATGAGCAGTTCTTC. This codes for CASIRDGGSYNEQFF.